A single TCR beta chain is shown here with its context. This clone's antigen is unknown. One base away there is no much larger clone; base qualities are not given. This sample's time point label indicates: baseline before oral tofacitinib. Peripheral blood and lesional scalp punch biopsies were obtained from patients with alopecia areata. PBMCs were isolated by density centrifugation and stained for CD3, CD4 and CD8, and CD4+ and CD8+ T cells were sorted on a FACSAria. This sample was taken from a study of CD8+ T cells in alopecia areata (dated by TCRdb to 2017 to 2018). A note on the overall study: The treated patients, all with moderate-to-severe alopecia areata, were enrolled in an open-label pilot trial of oral tofacitinib given at 5 to 10 mg twice daily. Patients received tofacitinib for 6 to 18 months and were then followed off drug for 6 months to check for delayed response and recurrence. High-throughput TCRbeta sequencing was used to examine T cell clonal expansion in alopecia areata in both the C3H/HeJ mouse model and human patients. In humans, TCRbeta sequencing was performed on scalp tissue and on sorted CD4+ and CD8+ peripheral blood T cells from healthy controls and from patients with patchy or totalis/universalis alopecia areata. Biopsies were taken from tofacitinib-treated patients at baseline and at 4 and 24 weeks of treatment, and a later scalp biopsy was taken in several of the tofacitinib-treated patients. Scalp clonality was compared among normal scalp (n=4), patchy alopecia areata scalp (n=8), and alopecia totalis/universalis scalp (n=8). The RNA source kit depended on sample type: the PAXgene miRNA kit for fixed scalp, the miRNeasy kit for PBMCs, and the RNeasy kit for mouse skin. immunoSEQ multiplex PCR using 35 Vbeta forward primers and 13 Jbeta reverse primers was used to amplify TCRbeta CDR3 regions. Results and caveats for the whole study, not just this receptor: Scalp TCR repertoire analysis is complicated because resident alphabeta T cells in normal human skin are also sequenced, whereas mouse skin is dominated by gammadelta T cells. Compared with normal scalp, lesional scalp had higher clonality and more expanded CD8+ clones, particularly in alopecia totalis/universalis, a pattern that suggests antigenic drive. Shared TCR sequences between patients were less evident than in mice, which may be partly attributable to HLA diversity in the patient population.

Library method: the immunoSEQ multiplex PCR assay. RNA was extracted from all samples and reverse transcribed into cDNA as template for TCR sequencing. SuperScript III was used to make first-strand cDNA, primed with a 2:1 mix of oligo-dT and random hexamers. A synthetic immune receptor repertoire was used to measure amplification bias, and any remaining bias was corrected computationally. Per the original workflow: Raw reads were preprocessed to remove errors, and CDR3 was defined according to IMGT conventions as the region from the conserved cysteine to phenylalanine. Clonality was computed as 1 minus the Shannon entropy, with the entropy normalized by log2 of the number of productive unique TCRs. Scalp TCRbeta sequences were cross-referenced with sorted blood CD4 and CD8 repertoires so that the CD4 or CD8 identity of scalp clones could be inferred. TCRdb limited this immuneACCESS table to in-frame rearrangements with V and J called. A share of clones is missing; checked studies link under half to unresolved V genes, and the rest is unexplained. That table is the source of V, J and clone size, and D and trimming were worked out from the DNA. The sample yields hundreds of thousands of clones; 50% to 60% were counted once. More than 0.4% of the sample is in the top ten clones.

This TCR was recovered from a human donor with alopecia areata. Sequenced material: CD4+ T cells sorted from blood, taken at week 0.

The DNA is TGCAGCGGGAGGACAGGGGATGGGAAGACCCAGTACTTC. This yields the protein CSGRTGDGKTQYF. The receptor chain draws on TRBV29-1 and TRBJ2-5, with 9 bases in between that match TRBD1. According to the germline V gene, CDR1 reads SQVTM and CDR2 reads ANQGSEA. V lost 7 bases and J lost 6 bases, and the count of bases not matched to a germline gene is 9. The CDR3 sequence holds 13 residues, the cysteine and phenylalanine included. The kept DNA is CDR3 alone, 39 bases in frame from the first base.